This is a list of T cell receptor beta chains from one sample in a study of identical twins. Each CDR3 protein is one row after TCRdb ran MiXCR on the 5' RACE reads. The data contain roughly 280,000 distinct CDR3 sequences, over 8.5% of them singletons. These data were likewise used in another study, on yellow fever vaccine responses in identical twins.

Material for sequencing was CD8+ T cells sorted from blood. These receptors were obtained from a woman aged 18 to 35 in good health. The CDR3 runs from the conserved cysteine through the conserved F or W. Fields, in order: clone size, J gene, V gene, D gene, CDR3 DNA, CDR3 protein. D genes are given only for firm matches. Clone size, where shown, is once, few, many, or a class for clones that have expanded.

NA | TRBJ2-7 | TRBV3-1 | TRBD1 | TGTGCCAGCAGCCCCCGGGACAGGGGGTACAATGAGCAGTACTTC | CASSPRDRGYNEQYF
many | TRBJ2-7 | TRBV4-1 | NA | TGCGCCAGCAGCCAAGAAGACCGCTCCTACGAGCAGTACTTC | CASSQEDRSYEQYF
NA | TRBJ2-1 | TRBV24-1 | NA | TGTGCCACCAGTGATTCCCTCGGGCCACGGGACACCTTTAATGAGCAGTTCTTC | CATSDSLGPRDTFNEQFF
few | TRBJ2-6 | TRBV13 | NA | TGTGCCAGCAGCTTAGGACTGCCTGGGGCCAACGTCCTGACTTTC | CASSLGLPGANVLTF
few | TRBJ2-1 | TRBV27 | NA | TGTGCCAGCCACATAGGGGGGGGCACCTACAATGAGCAGTTCTTC | CASHIGGGTYNEQFF
few | TRBJ1-5 | TRBV5-6 | TRBD1 | TGTGCCAGCAGCTTGGGACAGGGGATGAATCAGCCCCAGCATTTT | CASSLGQGMNQPQHF
NA | TRBJ2-5 | TRBV29-1 | NA | TGCAGCGCCCCTGGAGGGGGGGAGGAGACCCAGTACTTC | CSAPGGGEETQYF
many | TRBJ2-3 | TRBV12-3/TRBV12-4 | TRBD1 | TGTGCCAGCAGTCCTGGGACAGGGCTCACAGATACGCAGTATTTT | CASSPGTGLTDTQYF
NA | TRBJ1-2 | TRBV20-1 | TRBD1 | TGCAGTGCTAGAGTCCGGGACAGGGGGCGGGAAGACTATGGCTACACCTTC | CSARVRDRGREDYGYTF
many | TRBJ1-2 | TRBV11-2 | NA | TGTGCCAGCAGCTTAGTGGCCGGAAGGGGGTTGGATGGCTACACCTTC | CASSLVAGRGLDGYTF
few | TRBJ2-5 | TRBV29-1 | NA | TGCAGCGTTTGTCTCTGGGGCAGGGGTTTGGAGACCCAGTACTTC | CSVCLWGRGLETQYF
NA | TRBJ2-2 | TRBV10-3 | NA | TGTGCCATCAGGACAGCTCAAACCGGGGAGCTGTTTTTT | CAIRTAQTGELFF
many | TRBJ2-1 | TRBV24-1 | TRBD1 | TGTGCCACCAAGACCGGGACAGCGACCAATGAGCAGTTCTTC | CATKTGTATNEQFF
many | TRBJ2-1 | TRBV20-1 | TRBD2 | TGCAGTGCTGGGAAGCGGGAGTTCTCCTACAATGAGCAGTTCTTC | CSAGKREFSYNEQFF
few | TRBJ1-1 | TRBV29-1 | NA | TGCAGCGTTGATTCAGGGACTGAAGCTTTCTTT | CSVDSGTEAFF
many | TRBJ2-5 | TRBV7-9 | NA | TGTGCCAGCAGCTTATTAGGCCCCCAAGAGACCCAGTACTTC | CASSLLGPQETQYF
few | TRBJ2-3 | TRBV7-9 | NA | TGTGCCAGCAGCTTAGTAGGGTCGGATACGCAGTATTTT | CASSLVGSDTQYF
NA | TRBJ2-5 | TRBV6-5 | NA | TGTGCCAGCAGCGACGGTGGGACCCAGTACTTC | CASSDGGTQYF
few | TRBJ2-3 | TRBV6-1 | NA | TGTGCCAGCAGTGAAGTACACACAGATACGCAGTATTTT | CASSEVHTDTQYF
few | TRBJ2-7 | TRBV7-9 | TRBD2 | TGTGCCAGCAGCCCCCCGGCGGGAGACTACGAGCAGTACTTC | CASSPPAGDYEQYF
many | TRBJ1-1 | TRBV9 | NA | TGTGCCAGCAGCTATACCGGGACTGGGGGCACTGAAGCTTTCTTT | CASSYTGTGGTEAFF
NA | TRBJ1-5 | TRBV24-1 | NA | TGTGCCACCCGGGGGGGGCAAATCCGCAATCAGCCCCGGCATTTT | CATRGGQIRNQPRHF
NA | TRBJ2-1 | TRBV3-1 | TRBD2 | TGTGCCAGCAGCCCTACTAGCGGGAGTCGGAGTGAGCAGTTCTTC | CASSPTSGSRSEQFF
many | TRBJ2-3 | TRBV4-3 | NA | TGCGCCAGCAGCCAATCCCGACTCACCCCGGTTGATACGCAGTATTTT | CASSQSRLTPVDTQYF
NA | TRBJ2-2 | TRBV15 | TRBD2 | TGTGCCACCAGCGTCCGGGGGGGTGACGACACCGGGGAGCTGTTTTTT | CATSVRGGDDTGELFF
few | TRBJ2-5 | TRBV20-1 | TRBD2 | TGCAGTGCTTCTCCGGGACTAGGGGGGTGGGAGACCCAGTACTTC | CSASPGLGGWETQYF
few | TRBJ2-7 | TRBV24-1 | NA | TGTGCCACCAGGGGCGTGGGCCACGAGCAGTACTTC | CATRGVGHEQYF
many | TRBJ2-7 | TRBV11-2 | NA | TGTGCCAGCAGCTTAGGTGTACGGCACTACGAGCAGTACTTC | CASSLGVRHYEQYF
many | TRBJ2-3 | TRBV9 | TRBD1 | TGTGCCAGCAGGGGACAGACCACAGATACGCAGTATTTT | CASRGQTTDTQYF
few | TRBJ1-2 | TRBV5-1 | TRBD1 | TGCGCCAGCAGCTTGGTATGGCGGGACAGGGGACACTATGGCTACACCTTC | CASSLVWRDRGHYGYTF
many | TRBJ2-3 | TRBV7-2 | NA | TGTGCCAGCAGCCGGGAACAGGGTGGGGATACGCAGTATTTT | CASSREQGGDTQYF
NA | TRBJ2-4 | TRBV20-1 | TRBD1 | TGCAGTGCAACGACAGGGGGAGGTCTCATTCAGTACTTC | CSATTGGGLIQYF
few | TRBJ2-3 | TRBV11-2 | TRBD2 | TGTGCCAGCAGCTTAGTCGGGTTGAAGCGGGGGGGCCCTAGCACAGATACGCAGTATTTT | CASSLVGLKRGGPSTDTQYF
NA | TRBJ2-5 | TRBV5-1 | TRBD1 | TGCGCCAGCAGCTTCGGGGACAGGGGTCTTGAGACCCAGTACTTC | CASSFGDRGLETQYF